The 3 T cell receptor beta chains below were found in one sample sequenced in a study of spatial heterogeneity in lung cancer. A single record per CDR3 protein comes from TCRdb applying MiXCR to the 5' RACE reads. The repertoire holds just over 75,000 distinct CDR3 sequences, approximately 8.1% seen once, with 6.8% in the top ten. Sample time point: sample taken at primary tumor resection. Material: PBMCs, obtained at surgery. These receptors came from a male donor with early-stage non-small cell lung cancer.

This clonotype has more than one count but fewer than ten. The chain has TRBV19 and TRBJ1-5, with D maybe TRBD1 (6 bases). The CDR3 has 13 amino acids. CDR1 is LNHDA and CDR2 is SQIVND in the germline V gene (reference sequence). Deletions cut 5 bases from V and 5 bases from J, with 10 bases between. In DNA form, the CDR3 reads TGTGCCAGTAGTTACAGGGTCGATCAGCCCCAGCATTTT. Its translation is CASSYRVDQPQHF. Variable domain in full (rest from reference TRBV19 and TRBJ1-5): DGGITQSPKYLFRKEGQNVTLSCEQNLNHDAMYWYRQDPGQGLRLIYYSQIVNDFQKGDIAEGYSVSREKKESFPLTVTSAQKNPTAFYLCASSYRVDQPQHFGDGTRLSIL.

Only a few counts were recorded for this clonotype. The chain carries TRBV6-5 and TRBJ1-1; D is ambiguous. Germline V gene lookup returns CDR1 MNHEY and CDR2 SVGAGI. V was shortened by 5 bases and J by 2 bases, with 12 bases between the two germline ends. The CDR3 length is 14 residues. The CDR3 sequence: CASSPRTVNTEAFF. CDR3 DNA: TGTGCCAGCAGTCCCCGGACCGTTAACACTGAAGCTTTCTTT.

This chain links TRBV5-1 with TRBJ2-1; D may be TRBD1 (6 bases). Trimming stripped 2 bases from V and 10 bases from J, with 13 bases between. Germline V lookup: CDR1 SGHRS, CDR2 YFSETQ. This CDR3 has 13 amino acids. The CDR3 nucleotides are TGCGCCAGCAGCTTTAACAGGGAGCTAGAGCAGTTCTTC. Translated: CASSFNRELEQFF.